These 4 T cell receptor beta chains share one sample of origin, sequenced in a study of human T cells and chemical hapten exposure (dated by TCRdb to the early 2020s). Library preparation used RACE. The sample was run on a NextSeq 500. The raw public reads went through TCRdb reprocessing: fastp at Q25, MiXCR clone calling, in-frame beta chains kept. Each entry is one CDR3 protein sequence, shown with its most common DNA and genes. Present in this sample are approximately 97,000 distinct CDR3 sequences, 25% to 35% of which were seen just once. Of the sample, 10% is held by the ten largest clones. What the time point label conveys for this sample: patch test 3, about 24 weeks after DPC sensitization. The treatment or condition label here, explained by the study, means: therapeutic diphenylcyclopropenone sensitization with weekly scalp DPC. The input for sequencing was whole blood, taken in connection with sensitization to the hapten diphenylcyclopropenone (DPC). These TCRs come from a middle-aged man with alopecia areata. Some clones in this sample may be carry-over from other donors' samples.

This clonotype was observed a handful of times. The CDR3 here is CASTTDGMNTEAFF. The CDR3 region has the DNA TGCGCCAGCACCACGGACGGGATGAACACTGAAGCTTTCTTT. The V gene is TRBV10-2, the J gene TRBJ1-1; unclear D gene. The CDR3 length is 14 residues. Germline CDR1 reads WSHSY; CDR2 reads SAAADI. The germline V and J ends were trimmed by 7 bases and 0 bases, with 12 bases remaining between them.

The gene calls are TRBV11-2 and TRBJ2-3, with TRBD2 identical over 7 bases. Germline CDR1 is SGHAT and CDR2 is FQNNGV. With 1 base clipped from V and 3 bases from J, the junction kept 7 bases outside the gene matches. The CDR3 has 16 residues. CDR3 residues: CASSLVGGSFTDTQYF. As DNA, the CDR3 is TGTGCCAGCAGCTTAGTAGGCGGGAGTTTTACAGATACGCAGTATTTT.

This chain links TRBV11-1 with TRBJ1-2; D might be TRBD1 (6 bases). The V gene lost 5 bases and the J gene lost 8 bases, with 15 bases spanning the gap. The CDR3 extends over 13 amino acids. Germline CDR1 SGHAT, CDR2 FQDESV (reference sequence). The CDR3: CASSQRQAGGYTF. The CDR3 DNA reads as TGTGCCAGCAGCCAACGACAGGCAGGAGGCTACACCTTC.

The chain couples TRBV7-9 to TRBJ2-5; D remains unclear. This CDR3 is 13 amino acids long. The V end was cut by 2 bases, the J end by 1 base, with 5 bases between. Looked up from germline, CDR1 is SEHNR and CDR2 is FQNEAQ (reference sequence). The chain's CDR3 is CASSLNSQETQYF. Here the CDR3 DNA reads TGTGCCAGCAGCTTAAACAGCCAAGAGACCCAGTACTTC. Using reference TRBV7-9 and TRBJ2-5 for the parts outside the CDR3, the full variable domain is DTGVSQNPRHKITKRGQNVTFRCDPISEHNRLYWYRQTLGQGPEFLTYFQNEAQLEKSRLLSDRFSAERPKGSFSTLEIQRTEQGDSAMYLCASSLNSQETQYFGPGTRLLVL.